These 4 T cell receptor beta chains share one sample of origin, sequenced in a study of T-cell reconstitution after alpha-beta-depleted transplantation in children. Using unique molecular identifiers, the investigators prepared the TCRbeta library. MiXCR was run by TCRdb on the PCR reads, yielding one entry per CDR3 protein. The table lists some 200,000 distinct CDR3 sequences, roughly 6.5% of them singletons. The source was PBMCs, collected before TCRalphabeta/CD19-depleted stem cell transplant. The receptors originated from a girl less than two years old with combined immunodeficiency, due to receive a stem cell transplant.

This clonotype has at least ten counts. The V and J genes are TRBV11-2 and TRBJ2-7; D unresolved. The V and J ends lost 5 bases and 7 bases respectively, with 15 bases between them. The CDR3 consists of 13 residues. The germline CDR1 and CDR2 sequences are SGHAT and FQNNGV. In DNA, the CDR3 is TGTGCCAGCAGCCCTTCCGGGCCCCCGGAGCAGTACTTC. Its protein product is CASSPSGPPEQYF.

There are many counts of this clonotype. This chain links TRBV29-1 with TRBJ1-1; D may be TRBD1 (5 bases). The CDR3 covers 14 residues. CDR1 is SQVTM and CDR2 is ANQGSEA in the germline V gene. V lost 4 bases and J 1 base, leaving 13 bases between the germline ends. CDR3 nucleotides: TGCAGCGTTGGGGACGGGGCCTCGAACACTGAAGCTTTCTTT. Its protein is CSVGDGASNTEAFF. Filled out from reference TRBV29-1 and TRBJ1-1, the complete variable domain reads SAVISQKPSRDICQRGTSLTIQCQVDSQVTMMFWYRQQPGQSLTLIATANQGSEATYESGFVIDKFPISRPNLTFSTLTVSNMSPEDSSIYLCSVGDGASNTEAFFGQGTRLTVV.

This clonotype has ten or more counts. The V call is TRBV4-1, the J call TRBJ2-3, with 7 positions matching TRBD1. The CDR3 runs to 15 residues. CDR1 is MGHRA and CDR2 is YSYEKL in the germline V gene. Trimming took 4 bases from V and 0 from J; bases not matched to a gene: 4. CDR3 region: CASSRQGPSTDTQYF. In DNA form, the CDR3 reads TGCGCCAGCAGCCGACAGGGACCTAGCACAGATACGCAGTATTTT.

The chain recombines TRBV7-8 with TRBJ2-7, with D maybe TRBD2 (6 bases). Germline V gene data show CDR1 as SGHVS and CDR2 as FQNEAQ. The CDR3 spans 17 residues. Between the trimmed V and J ends, which lost 2 bases and 4 bases, there was a span of 21 bases. The CDR3 reads CASSLRRWGGEVYEQYF. The CDR3 region has the DNA TGTGCCAGCAGCTTACGTAGGTGGGGCGGGGAGGTATACGAGCAGTACTTC.